Described below is a single T cell receptor beta chain sequence and its context. The table came from immunoSEQ multiplex PCR; TCRdb's copy has only in-frame clones and leaves some out. The sample has approximately 70,000 clones; 91% are singletons. This specimen comes from a study of T cell changes during pregnancy in multiple sclerosis. Sequenced here: peripheral blood, sampled in the first trimester of pregnancy. The sequence came from a female donor with multiple sclerosis, enrolled in a pregnancy study.

As DNA, the CDR3 is TGTGCCAGCAGCTTTATTAAGGGGGCAGGAGCTAACTATGGCTACACCTTC. Translated, it gives CASSFIKGAGANYGYTF. V gene TRBV5-6 combines with J gene TRBJ1-2, with 7 bases lining up with TRBD1. The J segment lost 0 bases and the V segment lost 2 bases, leaving 10 bases of the junction unmatched. CDR1 SGHDT and CDR2 YYEEEE come from the germline V gene. The CDR3 loop spans 17 amino acids.